This TCR beta chain was observed in a study of T cell responses to AZD1222 COVID-19 vaccine. Method: immunoSEQ multiplex PCR; TCRdb's copy keeps in-frame clones and lacks some. The profile shows approximately 60,000 clones, approximately 80% of them singletons. For this clone: At the DNA level, this CDR3 is encoded by other sequences in the same sample as well.

The clonotype comes from an adult in good health. The specimen was peripheral blood, collected on day 0 of AZD1222 vaccination.

CDR3 nucleotides: TGCGCCAGCAGCCGGACGGCAAACACTGAAGCTTTCTTT. Residues: CASSRTANTEAFF. The V and J genes are TRBV5-1 and TRBJ1-1; D is ambiguous. This CDR3 has 13 amino acids. Trimming removed 4 bases at V and 2 bases at J, with 9 bases between. Germline V gives CDR1 SGHRS, CDR2 YFSETQ.